The clone carrying this T cell receptor beta chain was observed at least ten times. Assay used: immunoSEQ multiplex PCR; TCRdb lists only in-frame clones, some missing. In the table there are around 140,000 clones, around four fifths of which are singletons. This entry comes from a study of blood T cell repertoires in COVID-19. The wider study: The study drew acute and convalescent COVID-19 samples from the United States, Italy and Spain. The analysed material was cDNA or gDNA that came from T cells, B-cell-depleted T cells, or PBMCs.

The germline V and J ends were trimmed by 7 bases and 2 bases, with 9 bases remaining between them. The CDR3 sequence is 12 residues long. Germline V CDR1 and CDR2: SNHLY, FYNNEI. Grouping used clinical history reported by participants in a survey and questionnaire. The sequence was collected from a woman aged 45-65 years who had recovered from COVID-19. The sequenced sample consisted of PBMCs or T cells enriched from blood (not recorded which). The V call is TRBV2, the J call TRBJ2-7, with D maybe TRBD1 (5 bases). CDR3 coding DNA: TGTGCCAGCAACCAACAGGCCTACGAGCAGTACTTC. Its protein product is CASNQQAYEQYF.